These 24 T cell receptor beta chains share one sample of origin, sequenced in a study of shared clonotypes between healthy human individuals. Data came from immunoSEQ multiplex PCR; TCRdb stores just in-frame clones and leaves some out. The table has millions of clones, more than 80% seen once; the top ten hold around 0.15%. Material for sequencing was naive CD4+ T cells sorted from blood. Described subset: CD45RA+ positively selected. The receptors here all came from a man in his late teens or twenties in good health.

The genes are TRBV30 and TRBJ2-5; 12 positions match TRBD2. V gave up 2 bases and J gave up 5 bases; unmatched junction bases: 9. Germline assignment: CDR1 GTSNPN and CDR2 SVGIG (reference sequence). This CDR3 region has 16 residues. The CDR3 sequence: CAWSTPLAGGGETQYF. Written as DNA, the CDR3 is TGTGCCTGGAGTACTCCCCTAGCGGGAGGGGGGGAGACCCAGTACTTC. Together with reference TRBV30 and TRBJ2-5, the CDR3 gives the full variable domain: SQTIHQWPATLVQPVGSPLSLECTVEGTSNPNLYWYRQAAGRGLQLLFYSVGIGQISSEVPQNLSASRPQDRQFILSSKKLLLSDSGFYLCAWSTPLAGGGETQYFGPGTRLLVL.

The chain combines TRBV7-9 with TRBJ1-6, with D tentatively TRBD1 (5 bases). Trimming shortened V by 5 bases and J by 9 bases, and 17 bases separated the two germline ends. CDR3 size: 15 residues. Germline V gene lookup returns CDR1 SEHNR and CDR2 FQNEAQ (reference sequence). This CDR3 reads CASSRSPGNVSPLHF. In nucleotides, the CDR3 is TGTGCCAGCAGCCGCTCCCCAGGGAATGTTTCACCCCTCCACTTT.

A word on this clone: The sample has other DNA sequences that encode this CDR3 too. V usage is TRBV5-1 and J usage is TRBJ2-3; TRBD2 matches at 12 bases. There are 14 residues in the CDR3. The trim removed 5 bases at V and 4 bases at J, leaving 2 bases unmatched. Germline values: CDR1 SGHRS, CDR2 YFSETQ. The CDR3 sequence is CASRLAGGPDTQYF. The CDR3 bases are TGCGCCAGCAGACTAGCGGGAGGTCCAGATACGCAGTATTTT.

V gene TRBV6-6 combines with J gene TRBJ2-7; TRBD1 might be the D (6 bases). The germline gives CDR1 MNHNY, CDR2 SVGAGI (reference sequence). CDR3 length: 15 amino acids. V was cut by 6 bases and J by 5 bases, with 20 bases left in between. The CDR3 here is CASRYPGHAPNEQYF. The CDR3, as DNA: TGTGCCAGCAGGTACCCGGGACATGCCCCAAACGAGCAGTACTTC.

The chain couples TRBV7-9 to TRBJ2-3; 10 nucleotides match TRBD1. The CDR3 is 15 residues long. Germline V gene sequence: CDR1 SEHNR, CDR2 FQNEAQ (reference sequence). Germline trimming cut 5 bases from V and 2 bases from J; bases unmatched to any gene: 4. The CDR3 protein is CASSRGQGSTDTQYF. DNA for the CDR3: TGTGCCAGCAGCAGGGGACAGGGGTCCACAGATACGCAGTATTTT.

This clone was found once. The J gene is TRBJ2-5, the V gene TRBV30; tentative D call: TRBD1 (5 bases). Germline V gene sequence: CDR1 GTSNPN, CDR2 SVGIG (reference sequence). The CDR3 spans 15 residues. Trimming stripped 3 bases from V and 5 bases from J, with 19 bases between. The CDR3 bases are TGTGCCTGGAGATTCATCGGGCCAGGGCTGGAGACCCAGTACTTC. Residues: CAWRFIGPGLETQYF.

This chain connects TRBV9 to TRBJ1-6; 7 bases agree with TRBD1. From germline, CDR1 is SGDLS and CDR2 YYNGEE. The CDR3 totals 17 residues. After removal of 4 bases from V and 3 bases from J, the junction contained 10 bases not matched to a gene. CDR3 coding DNA: TGTGCCAGCAGCTCGCAGACAGGGCTATTCTATAATTCACCCCTCCACTTT. Translation: CASSSQTGLFYNSPLHF.

This chain uses TRBV2 with TRBJ2-5; possible D gene TRBD2, 5 bases. The V gene's germline CDR1 is SNHLY and CDR2 FYNNEI. With 4 bases removed from V and 4 bases from J, the gap between germline ends came to 13 bases. This CDR3 has 14 amino acids. This chain's CDR3 is CASSGNGVRETQYF. The CDR3 region has the DNA TGTGCCAGCAGTGGGAACGGGGTTAGAGAGACCCAGTACTTC. Using reference TRBV2 and TRBJ2-5 for the parts outside the CDR3, the full variable domain is EPEVTQTPSHQVTQMGQEVILRCVPISNHLYFYWYRQILGQKVEFLVSFYNNEISEKSEIFDDQFSVERPDGSNFTLKIRSTKLEDSAMYFCASSGNGVRETQYFGPGTRLLVL.

V and J are TRBV27 and TRBJ2-2; D unresolved. CDR1 MNHEY and CDR2 SMNVEV come from the germline V gene (reference sequence). The CDR3 sequence is 12 residues long. Trimming stripped 5 bases from V and 1 base from J, with 2 bases between. CDR3 nucleotides: TGTGCCAGCAGTGAGAACACCGGGGAGCTGTTTTTT. Its protein product is CASSENTGELFF.

In this sample, this clone turned up once. The chain is built from TRBV13 and TRBJ1-3; D call uncertain. Germline CDR1 reads PRHDT; CDR2 reads FYEKMQ (reference sequence). The V gene lost 4 bases and the J gene lost 7 bases, with 5 bases spanning the gap. The CDR3 is made up of 11 amino acids. The CDR3 DNA follows: TGTGCCAGCAGCTCGCGGAACACCATATATTTT. Its protein is CASSSRNTIYF.

This clone was observed a few times. J is TRBJ1-1 and V is TRBV6-1; D remains unclear. The CDR3 consists of 14 residues. Trimming took off 1 base at V and 1 base at J, with 7 bases between the two ends. Germline CDR1 reads MNHNS; CDR2 reads SASEGT. As DNA, the CDR3 is TGTGCCAGCAGTGAAGGTAGTAGGAACACTGAAGCTTTCTTT. It translates to CASSEGSRNTEAFF.

The chain has TRBV10-3 and TRBJ1-2; D remains unclear. Trimming pared 0 bases from V and 8 bases from J, leaving 10 bases between. The CDR3 has 13 amino acids. Germline V gene data show CDR1 as ENHRY and CDR2 as SYGVKD. The CDR3 region has the DNA TGTGCCATCAGTGAGTCGGCTGGGAACGGCTACACCTTC. Protein sequence: CAISESAGNGYTF.

The chain links TRBV28 to TRBJ1-5; possibly TRBD1 for D (5 bases). Germline assignment: CDR1 MDHEN and CDR2 SYDVKM. The V gene lost 2 bases and the J gene lost 2 bases, with 7 bases spanning the gap. The CDR3 has 14 residues. The chain's CDR3 is CASSLNRRNQPQHF. The CDR3 DNA reads as TGTGCCAGCAGTTTAAACAGGCGCAATCAGCCCCAGCATTTT.

As concerns this clone: Within the sample, other DNA sequences also encode this same CDR3. This chain connects TRBV10-3 to TRBJ1-3; D unresolved. The CDR3 is 12 amino acids. Trimming removed 3 bases at V and 4 bases at J, with 4 bases between. In germline, CDR1 is ENHRY, CDR2 SYGVKD. The CDR3 region has the DNA TGTGCCATCAGTGATGGAGGAAACACCATATATTTT. It encodes CAISDGGNTIYF.

The chain carries TRBV28 and TRBJ2-4, with TRBD1 matching over 9 bases. Losses at the gene ends were 7 bases for V and 7 bases for J; bases not matched to a gene: 11. From germline, CDR1 is MDHEN and CDR2 SYDVKM. CDR3 length: 15 residues. The CDR3 here is CASTSPRTGANIQYF. CDR3 DNA: TGTGCCAGCACCTCTCCCCGGACAGGGGCGAACATTCAGTACTTC.

The chain recombines TRBV19 with TRBJ2-3, with 12 bases aligning to TRBD2. In germline, CDR1 is LNHDA, CDR2 SQIVND (reference sequence). The CDR3 covers 14 residues. V dropped 6 bases and J dropped 3; count of bases not matched to a gene: 1. The CDR3 DNA reads TGTGCCAGTAGCGGGACTAGCGGGACAGATACGCAGTATTTT. Encoded protein: CASSGTSGTDTQYF. The full variable domain, completed using reference TRBV19 and TRBJ2-3, is DGGITQSPKYLFRKEGQNVTLSCEQNLNHDAMYWYRQDPGQGLRLIYYSQIVNDFQKGDIAEGYSVSREKKESFPLTVTSAQKNPTAFYLCASSGTSGTDTQYFGPGTRLTVL.

This chain joins TRBV7-2 and TRBJ1-2, with D perhaps matching TRBD1 (6 bases). V lost 5 bases and J 5 bases, leaving 15 bases between the germline ends. Germline CDR1 SGHTA, CDR2 FQGNSA. The CDR3 has 14 amino acids. The DNA of the CDR3 is TGTGCCAGCAGCCTAGGGGGGGGCGTTTATGGCTACACCTTC. Translating gives CASSLGGGVYGYTF.

The chain recombines TRBV2 with TRBJ1-5, with D tentatively TRBD1 (5 bases). This CDR3 comprises 15 residues. Trimming removed 2 bases at V and 1 base at J, with 9 bases between. Germline lookup yields CDR1 SNHLY and CDR2 FYNNEI. The DNA of the CDR3 is TGTGCCAGCAGTGAAAAGGGGCAGAGCAATCAGCCCCAGCATTTT. This sequence encodes CASSEKGQSNQPQHF.

The chain has TRBV9 and TRBJ2-1; the D gene is possibly TRBD1 (8 bases). The length of the CDR3 is 15 residues. Germline CDR1 reads SGDLS; CDR2 reads YYNGEE. Deletions cut 3 bases from V and 4 bases from J, with 14 bases between. This chain's CDR3 is CASSANRGGYNEQFF. The DNA of the CDR3 is TGTGCCAGCAGCGCGAACAGGGGGGGTTACAATGAGCAGTTCTTC.

The V and J genes are TRBV5-5 and TRBJ1-2; the D is unclear. This CDR3 is 15 amino acids long. Germline V CDR1 and CDR2: SGHKS, YYEKEE (reference sequence). V was pared by 1 base and J by 8 bases, with 18 bases between. CDR3 residues: CASSLSLLSLGGYTF. The CDR3 nucleotides read TGTGCCAGCAGCTTGTCCTTGTTGTCCCTCGGGGGCTACACCTTC.

The chain uses TRBV18 and TRBJ1-1; D might be TRBD1 (6 bases). The CDR3 spans 16 residues. The V gene's germline CDR1 is KGHSH and CDR2 LQKENI. Trimming took off 0 bases at V and 3 bases at J, with 14 bases between the two ends. DNA for the CDR3: TGTGCCAGCTCACCACCCGGAGCCAGGGGCTACACTGAAGCTTTCTTT. Its translation: CASSPPGARGYTEAFF.

With respect to this clone: The same CDR3 also results from other DNA sequences found in this sample. This chain joins TRBV10-3 and TRBJ2-7, with TRBD1 identical over 9 bases. The ends lost 5 bases at V and 2 bases at J; junction bases unmatched: 4. Germline CDR1 reads ENHRY; CDR2 reads SYGVKD. There are 14 residues in the CDR3. The CDR3 coding sequence is TGTGCCATCAGTTCCGGGACAGGGACCTACGAGCAGTACTTC. Residues: CAISSGTGTYEQYF.

The chain is built from TRBV19 and TRBJ1-3, with 7 nucleotides matching TRBD1. In germline, CDR1 is LNHDA, CDR2 SQIVND (reference sequence). The length of the CDR3 is 15 residues. The V and J ends lost 5 bases and 1 base, in that order; junction bases with no gene match: 5. CDR3 sequence reads: CASSPNRGSGNTIYF. The CDR3 DNA reads TGTGCCAGTAGTCCCAACAGGGGATCTGGAAACACCATATATTTT.

The chain has TRBV4-1 and TRBJ2-5; TRBD1 matches at 11 bases. The V gene end was trimmed by 3 bases and the J gene end by 1 base; junction bases not matched to a gene: 10. Looked up from germline, CDR1 is MGHRA and CDR2 is YSYEKL. This CDR3 has 18 amino acids. The CDR3 coding sequence is TGCGCCAGCAGCCAGAAGGATGGGACAGGGGGATCCCAAGAGACCCAGTACTTC. Encoded protein: CASSQKDGTGGSQETQYF.